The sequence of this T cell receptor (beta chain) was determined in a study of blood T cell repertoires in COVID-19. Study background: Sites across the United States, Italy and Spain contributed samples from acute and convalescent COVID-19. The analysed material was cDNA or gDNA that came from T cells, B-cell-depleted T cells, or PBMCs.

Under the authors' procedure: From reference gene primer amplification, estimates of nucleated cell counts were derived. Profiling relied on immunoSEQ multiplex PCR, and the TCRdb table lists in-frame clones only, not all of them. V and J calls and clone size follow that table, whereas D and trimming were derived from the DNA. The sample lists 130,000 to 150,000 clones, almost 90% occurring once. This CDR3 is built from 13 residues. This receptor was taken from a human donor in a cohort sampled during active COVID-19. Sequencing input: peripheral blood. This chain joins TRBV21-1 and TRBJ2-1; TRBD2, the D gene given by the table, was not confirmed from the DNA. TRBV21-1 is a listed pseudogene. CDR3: CASSKGEGDEQFF. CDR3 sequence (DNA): TGTGCCAGCAGCAAAGGGGAGGGCGATGAGCAGTTCTTC.